A single sample is the source of the 30 T cell receptor beta chains below, sequenced in a study of OX40 agonist ivuxolimab in advanced cancers. Library preparation was by the immunoSEQ multiplex PCR assay. TCRdb took this table from immuneACCESS and kept in-frame rearrangements with V and J called. Such tables lack part of the clones; where checked against another copy, unresolved V genes explain under half of the gap, and the rest is unexplained. This sample has 50,000 to 55,000 clones in its table, and around 91% of those were observed once. The ten largest clones represent approximately 10% of the sample. Sequences were derived from CD4+ or CD8+ T cells sorted from blood, sampled in a trial of the OX40 agonist ivuxolimab. Receptors originate from an adult with an advanced solid tumor such as melanoma, head and neck, liver or kidney cancer.

The CDR3 loop is CASRDRGGLSDTQYF. The CDR3 DNA follows: TGTGCCAGCAGAGACAGGGGAGGTTTGTCAGATACGCAGTATTTT. V is TRBV6-1 and J is TRBJ2-3; TRBD1 agrees at 8 bases. The CDR3 is made up of 15 amino acids. The trim removed 6 bases at V and 4 bases at J, leaving 9 bases unmatched. Looked up from germline, CDR1 is MNHNS and CDR2 is SASEGT.

The rearrangement uses TRBV7-9 and TRBJ1-2, with unresolved D. V was clipped by 4 bases and J by 8 bases, with 8 bases between them. Germline-derived CDR1 and CDR2 are SEHNR and FQNEAQ (reference sequence). The CDR3 contains 11 residues. The CDR3: CASSSVGGYTF. CDR3 in DNA: TGTGCCAGCAGCTCGGTGGGGGGCTACACCTTC.

The DNA for the CDR3 is TGTGCCAGCAGCACAACAAGTACGGGACTAGCGGGGGCAAAACGCACAGATACGCAGTATTTT. Its translation: CASSTTSTGLAGAKRTDTQYF. This chain connects TRBV9 to TRBJ2-3, with 14 bases identical to TRBD2. J lost 1 base, V lost 4 bases, and 17 bases had no gene match. The CDR3 contains 21 residues. Germline V gene sequence: CDR1 SGDLS, CDR2 YYNGEE.

This chain uses TRBV25-1 with TRBJ2-5, with a weak D call TRBD1 (5 bases). Per the germline V gene, CDR1 is MGHDK and CDR2 is SYGVNS. V was shortened by 3 bases and J by 3 bases, with 17 bases between the two germline ends. The CDR3 sequence is 16 residues long. CDR3: CASSESPGPTKETQYF. The DNA for the CDR3 is TGTGCCAGCAGTGAGTCACCAGGGCCGACGAAAGAGACCCAGTACTTC.

V usage is TRBV7-6 and J usage is TRBJ2-5; 9 nucleotides align to TRBD1. Looked up from germline, CDR1 is SGHVS and CDR2 is FNYEAQ. The CDR3 totals 17 residues. The V gene end was trimmed by 1 base and the J gene end by 5 bases; junction bases not matched to a gene: 11. The CDR3 coding sequence is TGTGCCAGCAGCTTAGTCGGGACAGGGTTGGCATCGGAGACCCAGTACTTC. The encoded protein is CASSLVGTGLASETQYF. The variable domain in full, completed from reference TRBV7-6 and TRBJ2-5, reads GAGVSQSPRYKVTKRGQDVALRCDPISGHVSLYWYRQALGQGPEFLTYFNYEAQQDKSGLPNDRFSAERPEGSISTLTIQRTEQRDSAMYRCASSLVGTGLASETQYFGPGTRLLVL.

The chain uses TRBV6-5 and TRBJ2-5; the match to TRBD1 covers 7 bases. From germline, CDR1 is MNHEY and CDR2 SVGAGI. This CDR3 is 14 amino acids long. V shed 6 bases, J shed 2 bases, and the junction held 6 bases outside the gene matches. CDR3 residues: CASRPPGQQETQYF. CDR3 coding DNA: TGTGCCAGCAGACCCCCGGGACAGCAAGAGACCCAGTACTTC.

The V call is TRBV9, the J call TRBJ2-3, with TRBD1 matching over 9 bases. The germline CDR1 and CDR2 sequences are SGDLS and YYNGEE. The CDR3 is made up of 13 amino acids. The V gene end was trimmed by 0 bases and the J gene end by 11 bases; junction bases not matched to a gene: 4. This CDR3 reads CASSVEDRGQQYF. CDR3 bases: TGTGCCAGCAGCGTAGAGGACAGGGGTCAGCAGTATTTT.

V usage is TRBV7-2 and J usage is TRBJ2-3; TRBD1 is a possible D gene (5 bases). The germline CDR1 and CDR2 sequences are SGHTA and FQGNSA. The CDR3 has 17 residues. Trimming took off 5 bases at V and 2 bases at J, with 20 bases between the two ends. In DNA, the CDR3 is TGTGCCAGCAGCCTAAGGGGTGCGGAAAGACTCACAGATACGCAGTATTTT. Its translation is CASSLRGAERLTDTQYF.

This clone has just one count. The chain links TRBV2 to TRBJ2-3, with TRBD2 as a possible D gene (5 bases). Trimming stripped 6 bases from V and 1 base from J, with 8 bases between. The CDR3 runs to 13 residues. Germline assignment: CDR1 SNHLY and CDR2 FYNNEI. The CDR3 protein is CASRAAGTDTQYF. The CDR3 nucleotides are TGTGCCAGCAGAGCGGCTGGCACAGATACGCAGTATTTT.

The chain combines TRBV19 with TRBJ2-2, with 7 bases identical to TRBD1. The CDR3 loop spans 16 amino acids. The germline gives CDR1 LNHDA, CDR2 SQIVND (reference sequence). V was clipped by 3 bases and J by 6 bases; unmatched bases: 10. The CDR3 DNA follows: TGTGCCAGTAGTATCTTCCGGGACAGCTCTGCCGGGGAGCTGTTTTTT. Protein sequence: CASSIFRDSSAGELFF.

The chain is built from TRBV6-1 and TRBJ1-6; 9 positions agree with TRBD1. V trimming: 5 bases; J trimming: 5 bases; junction bases outside the gene matches: 1. CDR1 and CDR2 (germline): MNHNS, SASEGT. The CDR3 has 14 amino acids. In nucleotides, the CDR3 is TGTGCCAGCAGTCGGGACAGGGATAATTCACCCCTCCACTTT. It yields the protein CASSRDRDNSPLHF.

The V call is TRBV6-5, the J call TRBJ1-2; D gene unclear. Germline-derived CDR1 and CDR2 are MNHEY and SVGAGI. Trimming left V 8 bases short and J 2 bases short, with 15 bases between. CDR3 length equals 14 residues. In nucleotides, the CDR3 is TGTGCCAGCGGGAAGGGCAGGAACAACTATGGCTACACCTTC. It translates to CASGKGRNNYGYTF.

The chain uses TRBV7-2 and TRBJ2-3; D not resolved. V was shortened by 1 base and J by 2 bases, with 7 bases between the two germline ends. Looked up from germline, CDR1 is SGHTA and CDR2 is FQGNSA. The CDR3 covers 14 residues. The DNA for the CDR3 is TGTGCCAGCAGCTTAGGACTCCTCACAGATACGCAGTATTTT. It yields the protein CASSLGLLTDTQYF.

The J gene is TRBJ1-3, the V gene TRBV30; 8 nucleotides match TRBD1. The CDR3 is 16 amino acids. In germline, CDR1 is GTSNPN, CDR2 SVGIG (reference sequence). J was trimmed by 0 bases and V by 4 bases; bases with no gene match: 8. The CDR3 here is CAWTTRTGSSGNTIYF. CDR3 DNA sequence: TGTGCCTGGACGACCCGGACAGGGTCCTCTGGAAACACCATATATTTT.

V is TRBV28 and J is TRBJ2-1; a possible D gene is TRBD2 (5 bases). Trimming removed 4 bases from V and 6 bases from J, with 16 bases in between. Germline CDR1 reads MDHEN; CDR2 reads SYDVKM. CDR3 length: 15 residues. This chain's CDR3 is CASSYLSGRPNEQFF. CDR3 nucleotide sequence: TGTGCCAGCAGTTATTTAAGCGGTAGACCCAATGAGCAGTTCTTC.

The rearrangement joins TRBV9 to TRBJ1-2, with 7 positions matching TRBD1. The CDR3 contains 16 residues. After removal of 4 bases from V and 5 bases from J, the junction contained 14 bases not matched to a gene. Germline lookup yields CDR1 SGDLS and CDR2 YYNGEE. Here the CDR3 DNA reads TGTGCCAGCAGCTTCGGGTACCGGACAGGAGAATATGGCTACACCTTC. The encoded protein is CASSFGYRTGEYGYTF.

This clone is judged large. This chain joins TRBV27 and TRBJ1-2; D ambiguous. V was cut by 6 bases and J by 7 bases, with 18 bases left in between. CDR3 length: 14 amino acids. Germline CDR1 MNHEY, CDR2 SMNVEV (reference sequence). CDR3 DNA sequence: TGTGCCAGCAGCCCGAGCGGGGATCGAGGTGGCTACACCTTC. It specifies CASSPSGDRGGYTF.

The V gene is TRBV6-6, the J gene TRBJ1-6; D uncertain. Germline assignment: CDR1 MNHNY and CDR2 SVGAGI (reference sequence). CDR3 length: 16 amino acids. V lost 1 base and J 0 bases, leaving 7 bases between the germline ends. The CDR3 sequence: CASSYFSSSYNSPLHF. In DNA, the CDR3 is TGTGCCAGCAGTTACTTCTCGAGCTCCTATAATTCACCCCTCCACTTT.

The chain combines TRBV2 with TRBJ1-1; TRBD1 is a possible D gene (5 bases). The CDR3 covers 12 residues. Per germline, CDR1 SNHLY and CDR2 FYNNEI. V was trimmed by 7 bases and J by 1 base, leaving 7 bases between them. Here the CDR3 reads CASMGENTEAFF. Here the CDR3 DNA reads TGTGCCAGCATGGGGGAGAACACTGAAGCTTTCTTT.

The chain carries TRBV9 and TRBJ1-2; D is uncertain. V was clipped by 3 bases and J by 4 bases, with 7 bases between them. Per the germline V gene, CDR1 is SGDLS and CDR2 is YYNGEE. This CDR3 comprises 12 residues. DNA of the CDR3: TGTGCCAGCAGCGGGCGGGCCTATGGCTACACCTTC. Its translation: CASSGRAYGYTF.

This rearrangement joins TRBV7-9 to TRBJ2-5; TRBD1 might be the D (6 bases). Germline V lookup: CDR1 SEHNR, CDR2 FQNEAQ (reference sequence). Trimming cost V 5 bases and J 5 bases, with 15 bases left between them. The CDR3 has 14 residues. In DNA form, the CDR3 reads TGTGCCAGCAGCGTCCCCGGGACACTGGAGACCCAGTACTTC. Its protein is CASSVPGTLETQYF.

The rearrangement links TRBV6-5 to TRBJ1-2, with 7 bases that match TRBD1. The CDR3 contains 15 residues. Unmatched junction bases numbered 10, after V lost 5 bases and J lost 4 bases. Germline V gene lookup returns CDR1 MNHEY and CDR2 SVGAGI. CDR3: CASSNDREGGYGYTF. The CDR3, as DNA: TGTGCCAGCAGTAACGACAGGGAGGGAGGCTATGGCTACACCTTC.

V and J are TRBV7-3 and TRBJ1-1; TRBD1 agrees at 9 bases. Germline V gives CDR1 SGHTA, CDR2 FQGTGA. The V and J ends lost 5 bases and 3 bases, in that order; junction bases with no gene match: 7. This CDR3 region has 15 residues. The CDR3 DNA reads as TGTGCCAGCAGCCAGGGGACAGGGCAATACACTGAAGCTTTCTTT. Its translation is CASSQGTGQYTEAFF. Full variable domain (outside the CDR3, taken from reference TRBV7-3 and TRBJ1-1): GAGVSQTPSNKVTEKGKYVELRCDPISGHTALYWYRQSLGQGPEFLIYFQGTGAADDSGLPNDRFFAVRPEGSVSTLKIQRTERGDSAVYLCASSQGTGQYTEAFFGQGTRLTVV.

The rearrangement links TRBV2 to TRBJ2-6, with TRBD1 as a possible D gene (6 bases). Trimming shortened V by 2 bases and J by 7 bases, and 12 bases separated the two germline ends. This CDR3 contains 15 residues. Germline-derived CDR1 and CDR2 are SNHLY and FYNNEI. CDR3 sequence: CASSESGGKANVLTF. For the CDR3, the DNA is TGTGCCAGCAGTGAATCTGGGGGCAAAGCCAACGTCCTGACTTTC.

The chain employs TRBV6-1 and TRBJ1-5; D uncertain. The germline gives CDR1 MNHNS, CDR2 SASEGT. The V end lost 3 bases, the J end lost 0 bases, and 9 bases lay between the germline ends. The length of the CDR3 is 15 residues. CDR3 loop: CASSDRGYSNQPQHF. Written as DNA, the CDR3 is TGTGCCAGCAGTGACCGGGGTTATAGCAATCAGCCCCAGCATTTT.

The chain recombines TRBV29-1 with TRBJ1-2, with unresolved D. There are 11 residues in the CDR3. V lost 5 bases and J 2 bases, leaving 6 bases between the germline ends. The germline V gene encodes CDR1 SQVTM and CDR2 ANQGSEA. CDR3 in DNA: TGCAGCGTTTCCCTAAACTATGGCTACACCTTC. Protein sequence: CSVSLNYGYTF. The variable domain in full, with the rest retrieved from reference TRBV29-1 and TRBJ1-2, is SAVISQKPSRDICQRGTSLTIQCQVDSQVTMMFWYRQQPGQSLTLIATANQGSEATYESGFVIDKFPISRPNLTFSTLTVSNMSPEDSSIYLCSVSLNYGYTFGSGTRLTVV.

Only one count was recorded for this clone. V usage is TRBV6-1 and J usage is TRBJ1-5; 11 bases map to TRBD1. The CDR3 extends over 15 amino acids. V shed 1 base and J 5 bases; nucleotides not matched to a gene: 1. Germline V gene sequence: CDR1 MNHNS, CDR2 SASEGT. The CDR3, as DNA: TGTGCCAGCAGTGAAGGGACAGGGGGCGATCAGCCCCAGCATTTT. This translates into CASSEGTGGDQPQHF.

This clone was counted once. This chain uses TRBV9 with TRBJ1-2; TRBD1 agrees at 11 bases. The germline V gene has CDR1 SGDLS and CDR2 YYNGEE. V gave up 4 bases and J gave up 2 bases; unmatched junction bases: 10. The CDR3 extends over 17 amino acids. The CDR3 reads CASSTRTGGGGNYGYTF. In nucleotides, the CDR3 is TGTGCCAGCAGCACCCGGACAGGGGGCGGGGGGAACTATGGCTACACCTTC.

The CDR3 spells CASSVAAAARDTQYF. The CDR3 nucleotides are TGTGCCAGCAGCGTAGCTGCAGCAGCCAGGGATACGCAGTATTTT. V and J are TRBV9 and TRBJ2-3; D ambiguous. This CDR3 has 15 residues. V was cut by 0 bases and J by 6 bases, with 14 bases left in between. Germline CDR1 is SGDLS and CDR2 is YYNGEE.

The chain uses TRBV6-1 and TRBJ1-2, with 7 bases fitting TRBD1. This CDR3 has 14 residues. Per the germline V gene, CDR1 is MNHNS and CDR2 is SASEGT. Germline trimming cut 3 bases from V and 4 bases from J; bases unmatched to any gene: 5. Here the CDR3 reads CASSEPQGFYGYTF. The CDR3 DNA reads as TGTGCCAGCAGTGAGCCACAGGGGTTCTATGGCTACACCTTC.